Below, 4 T cell receptor beta chains from the same sample are listed, as sequenced in a study of cytotoxic CD8 clonotypes in ibrutinib-treated CLL. Repertoires were generated with immunoSEQ multiplex PCR, while TCRdb's copy carries only in-frame clones and drops some. The sample shows under 200,000 clones, about 80% of them seen only once. The sample here was PBMCs, taken after 24 months of ibrutinib treatment. The receptor set was obtained from a human donor with chronic lymphocytic leukemia.

V gene TRBV7-2 combines with J gene TRBJ2-7; 7 bases map to TRBD1. Germline V CDR1 and CDR2: SGHTA, FQGNSA. V was clipped by 4 bases and J by 3 bases; unmatched bases: 3. This CDR3 spans 13 amino acids. The CDR3 is CASSSAGGYEQYF. The DNA of the CDR3 is TGTGCCAGCAGCTCGGCAGGGGGCTACGAGCAGTACTTC. Full variable domain (remainder filled in from reference TRBV7-2 and TRBJ2-7): GAGVSQSPSNKVTEKGKDVELRCDPISGHTALYWYRQSLGQGLEFLIYFQGNSAPDKSGLPSDRFSAERTGGSVSTLTIQRTQQEDSAVYLCASSSAGGYEQYFGPGTRLTVT.

This rearrangement joins TRBV18 to TRBJ2-3; D gene uncertain. The CDR3 totals 14 residues. With 1 base removed from V and 3 bases from J, the gap between germline ends came to 8 bases. CDR1 is KGHSH, CDR2 LQKENI, per germline. This chain's CDR3 is CASSPLATTDTQYF. CDR3 DNA: TGTGCCAGCTCACCACTAGCTACGACAGATACGCAGTATTTT.

This sequence joins TRBV7-6 and TRBJ2-6; D gene uncertain. Trimming took off 1 base at V and 2 bases at J, with 3 bases between the two ends. This CDR3 comprises 14 residues. Per germline, CDR1 SGHVS and CDR2 FNYEAQ. The CDR3 sequence is CASSLGAGANVLTF. As DNA, the CDR3 is TGTGCCAGCAGCTTAGGGGCTGGGGCCAACGTCCTGACTTTC.

The chain couples TRBV7-2 to TRBJ2-7; D tentatively fits TRBD1 or TRBD2 (7 bases each). This CDR3 spans 16 amino acids. Germline CDR1 and CDR2: SGHTA and FQGNSA. V lost 7 bases, J lost 4 bases, and 23 bases lay in between. CDR3 residues: CASTPRGGPRGYEQYF. CDR3 nucleotide sequence: TGTGCCAGCACCCCCAGGGGGGGCCCTAGAGGATACGAGCAGTACTTC.